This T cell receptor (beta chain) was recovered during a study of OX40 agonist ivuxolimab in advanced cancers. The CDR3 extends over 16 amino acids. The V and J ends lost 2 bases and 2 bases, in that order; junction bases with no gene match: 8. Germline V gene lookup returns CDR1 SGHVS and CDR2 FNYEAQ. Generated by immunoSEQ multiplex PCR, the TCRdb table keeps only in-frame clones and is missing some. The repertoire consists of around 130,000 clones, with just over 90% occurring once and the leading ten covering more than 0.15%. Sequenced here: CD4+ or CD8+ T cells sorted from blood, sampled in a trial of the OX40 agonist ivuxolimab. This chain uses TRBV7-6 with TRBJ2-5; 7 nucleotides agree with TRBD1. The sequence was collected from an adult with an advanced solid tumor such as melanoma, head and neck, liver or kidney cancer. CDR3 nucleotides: TGTGCCAGCAGCTTACAACGTCCCAGGGGGCAAGAGACCCAGTACTTC. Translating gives CASSLQRPRGQETQYF.